The 27 T cell receptor beta chains below come from one sample, sequenced in a study of vaccination effects on CD4 cells after COVID-19. Cultured cells yielded isolated CD4+ T cells after 10 days. These receptors lack a known antigen. The protocol was immunoSEQ multiplex PCR, while the TCRdb copy is restricted to in-frame clones and leaves out a portion. The sample includes tens of thousands of clones, under 85% of them seen just once. The sequencing used CD4+ T cells from PBMCs cultured without peptide, collected before COVID-19 vaccination. The receptors shown here come from a human donor who had a prior SARS-CoV-2 infection.

In its sample, this clone was seen a few times. The CDR3 DNA reads TGTGCCAGCTCACCGGGACAGGGTCATGGCTACACCTTC. Protein: CASSPGQGHGYTF. The rearrangement uses TRBV18 and TRBJ1-2; 9 bases fit TRBD1. V shed 3 bases and J 6 bases; nucleotides not matched to a gene: 2. The CDR3 consists of 13 residues. Germline values: CDR1 KGHSH, CDR2 LQKENI.

The rearrangement links TRBV7-2 to TRBJ2-3, with D tentatively TRBD2 (6 bases). V lost 2 bases, J lost 4 bases, and 16 bases lay in between. From germline, CDR1 is SGHTA and CDR2 FQGNSA. CDR3 size: 16 residues. CDR3 loop: CASSLLGPGVADTQYF. CDR3 coding DNA: TGTGCCAGCAGCTTATTGGGGCCGGGAGTAGCAGATACGCAGTATTTT.

In this sample, this clone turned up a few times. The V call is TRBV19, the J call TRBJ1-3; tentatively, D is TRBD1 (5 bases). The V gene lost 3 bases and the J gene lost 1 base, with 16 bases spanning the gap. The CDR3 is made up of 17 amino acids. Germline lookup yields CDR1 LNHDA and CDR2 SQIVND (reference sequence). The CDR3 spells CASSILPFGTSGNTIYF. The CDR3 DNA reads TGTGCCAGTAGTATTCTTCCTTTTGGGACGTCTGGAAACACCATATATTTT.

V gene TRBV12-3 or TRBV12-4 combines with J gene TRBJ1-1; maybe TRBD1 (5 bases). The CDR3 is 11 amino acids. V lost 5 bases, J lost 11 bases, and 12 bases lay in between. The CDR3 region is CASSLNGGAFF. The CDR3 bases are TGTGCCAGCAGTCTCAATGGGGGGGCTTTCTTT.

The genes are TRBV6-5 and TRBJ1-2; D is perhaps TRBD1 (5 bases). V lost 8 bases and J lost 4, with 17 bases in between. CDR1 and CDR2 (germline): MNHEY, SVGAGI. The CDR3 runs to 14 residues. The chain's CDR3 is CASGRDSTSYGYTF. The CDR3, as DNA: TGTGCCAGCGGCCGAGACAGCACCAGCTATGGCTACACCTTC.

In its sample, this clone was seen a few times. V usage is TRBV4-1 and J usage is TRBJ2-7; the D is unclear. V lost 4 bases to trimming and J lost 7 bases, with 14 bases between them. The germline CDR1 and CDR2 sequences are MGHRA and YSYEKL. This CDR3 spans 13 amino acids. The CDR3 DNA is TGCGCCAGCAGCCCCGCCCCTATGTGGGAGCAGTACTTC. Translating it yields CASSPAPMWEQYF.

CDR3 sequence reads: CASSDWDRRTFNYGYTF. CDR3 nucleotides: TGTGCCAGCAGTGACTGGGACAGGCGGACTTTTAACTATGGCTACACCTTC. The chain uses TRBV2 and TRBJ1-2; 8 bases agree with TRBD1. Germline loops: CDR1 SNHLY, CDR2 FYNNEI. J gave up 1 base and V 3 bases, and 10 bases lay outside the gene matches. The length of the CDR3 is 17 residues.

This clone rates as medium-sized. The chain joins TRBV5-4 to TRBJ2-3; 7 nucleotides line up with TRBD2. The CDR3 sequence is 15 residues long. Germline lookup yields CDR1 SGHNT and CDR2 YYREEE (reference sequence). With V trimmed by 5 bases and J by 4 bases, 10 bases remained unmatched. The CDR3 reads CASRAGLGEADTQYF. CDR3 DNA: TGTGCCAGCAGGGCAGGACTAGGGGAAGCAGATACGCAGTATTTT.

This rearrangement joins TRBV15 to TRBJ1-4, with D unclear. V gave up 0 bases and J gave up 7 bases, with 12 bases separating them. The CDR3 is 15 amino acids. The germline gives CDR1 LNHNV, CDR2 YYDKDF (reference sequence). This CDR3 is CATSRDKGVTEKLFF. The DNA of the CDR3 is TGTGCCACCAGCAGAGATAAGGGAGTTACTGAAAAACTGTTTTTT. The complete variable domain, with remaining parts taken from reference TRBV15 and TRBJ1-4, reads DAMVIQNPRYQVTQFGKPVTLSCSQTLNHNVMYWYQQKSSQAPKLLFHYYDKDFNNEADTPDNFQSRRPNTSFCFLDIRSPGLGDTAMYLCATSRDKGVTEKLFFGSGTQLSVL.

The gene calls are TRBV6-4 and TRBJ2-3; 8 nucleotides line up with TRBD2. V was pared by 4 bases and J by 2 bases, with 8 bases of the junction left unmatched. The CDR3 has 16 amino acids. CDR1 is MRHNA and CDR2 is SNTAGT in the germline V gene. The CDR3 DNA follows: TGTGCCAGCAGTGCTACCGGGACTAGATACACAGATACGCAGTATTTT. Translating gives CASSATGTRYTDTQYF.

This rearrangement joins TRBV5-1 to TRBJ1-4; no clear D gene. V lost 3 bases and J lost 6, with 9 bases in between. The CDR3 sequence is 13 residues long. Germline lookup yields CDR1 SGHRS and CDR2 YFSETQ. CDR3 amino acids: CASSSGGYEKLFF. The CDR3 coding sequence is TGCGCCAGCAGCTCAGGCGGTTATGAAAAACTGTTTTTT.

The V and J genes are TRBV15 and TRBJ2-1; 7 positions agree with TRBD2. Trimming at V came to 4 bases and at J to 4 bases, leaving 7 bases not matched to a gene. This CDR3 contains 15 residues. The germline V gene has CDR1 LNHNV and CDR2 YYDKDF (reference sequence). The CDR3 region is CATSTGRGRYNEQFF. CDR3 DNA: TGTGCCACCAGCACCGGCCGCGGGAGATACAATGAGCAGTTCTTC.

The chain joins TRBV5-1 to TRBJ2-7, with a tentative D call TRBD1 (6 bases). There are 14 residues in the CDR3. V was clipped by 4 bases and J by 2 bases, with 13 bases between them. Looked up from germline, CDR1 is SGHRS and CDR2 is YFSETQ. The CDR3 loop is CASSHTQGTYEQYF. Written as DNA, the CDR3 is TGCGCCAGCAGCCACACACAGGGAACCTACGAGCAGTACTTC.

The V call is TRBV20-1, the J call TRBJ2-1, with 8 bases aligning to TRBD2. The J segment lost 4 bases and the V segment lost 3 bases, leaving 14 bases of the junction unmatched. The CDR3 is 17 amino acids. Germline CDR1 reads DFQATT; CDR2 reads SNEGSKA (reference sequence). Written as DNA, the CDR3 is TGCAGTGCTAGTCCCCAAGCGGGGGACCTTTATTACAATGAGCAGTTCTTC. Protein: CSASPQAGDLYYNEQFF.

V gene TRBV5-1 combines with J gene TRBJ1-5; D is possibly TRBD1 (5 bases). Germline CDR1 is SGHRS and CDR2 is YFSETQ. The CDR3 has 13 residues. V gave up 5 bases and J gave up 3 bases, with 9 bases separating them. CDR3 nucleotides: TGCGCCAGCAGTCAGGGATACAATCAGCCCCAGCATTTT. Protein product: CASSQGYNQPQHF. Variable domain in full (rest from reference TRBV5-1 and TRBJ1-5): KAGVTQTPRYLIKTRGQQVTLSCSPISGHRSVSWYQQTPGQGLQFLFEYFSETQRNKGNFPGRFSGRQFSNSRSEMNVSTLELGDSALYLCASSQGYNQPQHFGDGTRLSIL.

This chain links TRBV15 with TRBJ2-7; unclear D gene. Trimming took off 2 bases at V and 5 bases at J, with 7 bases between the two ends. CDR1 LNHNV and CDR2 YYDKDF come from the germline V gene (reference sequence). This CDR3 region has 12 residues. CDR3 loop: CATSRPRDEQYF. The CDR3 nucleotides read TGTGCCACCAGCAGACCTAGGGACGAGCAGTACTTC.

The chain uses TRBV9 and TRBJ2-7; D is uncertain. The CDR3 extends over 14 amino acids. Germline values: CDR1 SGDLS, CDR2 YYNGEE. V gave up 0 bases and J gave up 5 bases, with 12 bases separating them. The CDR3 DNA reads as TGTGCCAGCAGCGTAGACCAGAATGCGGACGAGCAGTACTTC. This codes for CASSVDQNADEQYF.

The chain joins TRBV27 to TRBJ1-6; possibly TRBD1 for D (5 bases). The CDR3 contains 16 residues. Trimming shortened V by 4 bases and J by 5 bases, and 15 bases separated the two germline ends. Germline lookup yields CDR1 MNHEY and CDR2 SMNVEV (reference sequence). CDR3 amino acids: CASSSPPGRDNSPLHF. For the CDR3, the DNA is TGTGCCAGCAGTTCCCCCCCGGGACGGGATAATTCACCCCTCCACTTT.

The chain couples TRBV28 to TRBJ1-4; 7 bases are shared with TRBD1. This CDR3 contains 15 residues. V was clipped by 1 base and J by 8 bases; unmatched bases: 7. Germline CDR1 is MDHEN and CDR2 is SYDVKM. CDR3 sequence: CASSLSDRVKEKLFF. DNA for the CDR3: TGTGCCAGCAGTTTATCTGACAGGGTGAAGGAAAAACTGTTTTTT.

The chain couples TRBV9 to TRBJ2-1; D perhaps matches TRBD2 (5 bases). The CDR3 extends over 16 amino acids. Germline CDR1 and CDR2: SGDLS and YYNGEE. Trimming pared 2 bases from V and 2 bases from J, leaving 14 bases between. CDR3 protein: CASSVLSTTTYNEQFF. CDR3 DNA: TGTGCCAGCAGCGTCCTCTCCACGACTACCTACAATGAGCAGTTCTTC.

This chain connects TRBV5-1 to TRBJ2-7; 10 nucleotides align to TRBD1. This CDR3 spans 15 amino acids. Germline V gene sequence: CDR1 SGHRS, CDR2 YFSETQ. With V trimmed by 4 bases and J by 6 bases, 10 bases remained unmatched. Here the CDR3 reads CASSDPGQGTLEQYF. The CDR3 DNA is TGCGCCAGCAGCGATCCGGGACAGGGGACCCTCGAGCAGTACTTC.

V gene TRBV7-8 combines with J gene TRBJ2-4; 12 bases agree with TRBD2. This CDR3 is built from 19 residues. With V trimmed by 5 bases and J by 2 bases, 13 bases remained unmatched. CDR1 is SGHVS, CDR2 FQNEAQ, per germline. As DNA, the CDR3 is TGTGCCAGCAGCCCCGGGACTAGCGGGTTTGTCGGGACCAAAAACATTCAGTACTTC. This encodes CASSPGTSGFVGTKNIQYF.

The J gene is TRBJ2-5, the V gene TRBV9; D is possibly TRBD2 (5 bases). CDR3 size: 15 residues. V dropped 4 bases and J dropped 9 bases, with 22 bases sitting between them. Germline loops: CDR1 SGDLS, CDR2 YYNGEE. The DNA for the CDR3 is TGTGCCAGCAGCATCCGGGCCGTCGGTTTCGGGGCCCAGTACTTC. It translates to CASSIRAVGFGAQYF.

The gene calls are TRBV4-1 and TRBJ1-2; D is uncertain. V shed 0 bases and J shed 7 bases, with 12 bases lying between them. Germline CDR1 is MGHRA and CDR2 is YSYEKL. CDR3 length: 14 residues. CDR3 sequence: CASSQDSRVGGYTF. The CDR3 bases are TGCGCCAGCAGCCAAGATAGCCGGGTAGGTGGCTACACCTTC.

This clone was seen once. V and J are TRBV7-9 and TRBJ1-2, with D possibly being TRBD1 (6 bases). Germline V CDR1 and CDR2: SEHNR, FQNEAQ (reference sequence). The CDR3 runs to 13 residues. Trimming shortened V by 5 bases and J by 2 bases, and 9 bases separated the two germline ends. CDR3 nucleotides: TGTGCCAGCAGCCCTCAGGGGAACTATGGCTACACCTTC. This encodes CASSPQGNYGYTF.

This chain joins TRBV4-1 and TRBJ2-5; D may be TRBD2 (6 bases). Per germline, CDR1 MGHRA and CDR2 YSYEKL. The CDR3 length is 15 residues. Between the trimmed V and J ends, which lost 1 base and 7 bases, there was a span of 16 bases. The CDR3 reads CASSQGLGRSGTQYF. CDR3 coding DNA: TGCGCCAGCAGCCAAGGACTAGGACGGTCGGGGACCCAGTACTTC.

The genes are TRBV7-3 and TRBJ2-6; a possible D gene is TRBD2 (5 bases). V lost 4 bases, J lost 0 bases, and 7 bases lay in between. CDR1 is SGHTA and CDR2 is FQGTGA in the germline V gene. The length of the CDR3 is 15 residues. The CDR3 here is CASSYGNSGANVLTF. CDR3 coding DNA: TGTGCCAGCAGCTACGGGAACTCTGGGGCCAACGTCCTGACTTTC.